The 30 T cell receptor beta chains below all came from one sample that was sequenced in a study of blood T cell repertoires in COVID-19. Profiled with immunoSEQ multiplex PCR; TCRdb holds only in-frame clones, not every one. Of 150,000 to 200,000 clones in the sample, 79% were seen once. Source material: peripheral blood. All receptors derive from a man between 60 and 70 years old with active or convalescent COVID-19.

This clone was found a few times. The genes are TRBV6-4 and TRBJ2-1; weak D call: TRBD2 (6 bases). V was trimmed by 2 bases and J by 8 bases, leaving 19 bases between them. Germline CDR1 is MRHNA and CDR2 is SNTAGT. The CDR3 has 16 amino acids. The CDR3 is CASSDGDNGGVHEQFF. CDR3 nucleotides: TGTGCCAGCAGTGACGGGGATAACGGAGGGGTCCATGAGCAGTTCTTC.

The chain couples TRBV12-3 or TRBV12-4 to TRBJ2-3; weak D call: TRBD2 (6 bases). The CDR3 runs 12 residues. The V and J ends lost 5 bases and 7 bases respectively, with 10 bases between them. Here the CDR3 DNA reads TGTGCCAGCAGTGTCGGGAGTAATACGCAGTATTTT. It specifies CASSVGSNTQYF.

The chain recombines TRBV6-6 with TRBJ1-5; D may be TRBD1 (5 bases). V dropped 10 bases and J dropped 7 bases, with 20 bases sitting between them. CDR3 length: 14 amino acids. CDR1 MNHNY and CDR2 SVGAGI come from the germline V gene (reference sequence). The CDR3 is CATLAGGWGQPQHF. CDR3 bases: TGTGCCACCCTCGCGGGGGGGTGGGGACAGCCCCAGCATTTT.

This clone is large by share. The chain combines TRBV28 with TRBJ2-1; the D gene is possibly TRBD2 (7 bases). CDR3 length equals 17 residues. Trimming stripped 5 bases from V and 5 bases from J, with 22 bases between. Germline V gene sequence: CDR1 MDHEN, CDR2 SYDVKM. Here the CDR3 DNA reads TGTGCCAGCAGTCCAGCATTCAGGGGACTAACCAACAATGAGCAGTTCTTC. Protein: CASSPAFRGLTNNEQFF.

The chain joins TRBV6-2 or TRBV6-3 to TRBJ2-5, with 12 bases aligning to TRBD2. Germline V CDR1 and CDR2: MNHEY, SVGEGT. This CDR3 comprises 15 residues. V lost 3 bases and J lost 5; bases outside the gene matches: 4. The CDR3 spells CASSYLGTSGETQYF. As DNA, the CDR3 is TGTGCCAGCAGTTATTTAGGGACTAGCGGGGAGACCCAGTACTTC.

This clone was seen only once. The CDR3 coding sequence is TGTGCCAGCCGTGGGGCTAGCGGGCTACCCTACGAGCAGTACTTC. This sequence encodes CASRGASGLPYEQYF. V and J are TRBV7-2 and TRBJ2-7; 8 bases align to TRBD2. The junction had 11 bases not matched to a gene; V was cut back by 8 bases and J by 2 bases. Germline V gene lookup returns CDR1 SGHTA and CDR2 FQGNSA. CDR3 length: 15 residues.

The V call is TRBV2, the J call TRBJ2-3; a weak D match, TRBD2 (5 bases). The CDR3 runs to 12 residues. V was pared by 6 bases and J by 12 bases, with 16 bases between. CDR1 SNHLY and CDR2 FYNNEI come from the germline V gene. CDR3 in DNA: TGTGCCAGCAGGGGAGACCAGCCCAGCCAGTATTTT. Translated: CASRGDQPSQYF.

The chain combines TRBV4-3 with TRBJ2-1; 16 nucleotides align to TRBD2. The CDR3 runs to 17 residues. V was clipped by 4 bases and J by 9 bases; unmatched bases: 9. The germline V gene has CDR1 LGHNA and CDR2 YSLEER. The chain's CDR3 is CASSRNPGTSGRGEQFF. The CDR3 nucleotides read TGCGCCAGCAGCCGAAACCCCGGGACTAGCGGGAGGGGTGAGCAGTTCTTC.

This chain uses TRBV29-1 with TRBJ2-3; 7 nucleotides align to TRBD2. CDR3 size: 14 residues. Germline CDR1 and CDR2: SQVTM and ANQGSEA. J gave up 5 bases and V 0 bases, and 5 bases lay outside the gene matches. The CDR3 DNA is TGCAGCGTTGAAGATCTCGGGAGGCAAGATACGCAGTATTTT. Its protein is CSVEDLGRQDTQYF.

This rearrangement joins TRBV28 to TRBJ1-4; D perhaps matches TRBD1 (6 bases). CDR1 and CDR2 (germline): MDHEN, SYDVKM. The CDR3 runs 15 residues. Deletions cut 6 bases from V and 8 bases from J, with 19 bases between. CDR3 DNA sequence: TGTGCCAGCAGCCCTGACGGGACATGGGGAGAAAAACTGTTTTTT. Translating it yields CASSPDGTWGEKLFF.

This clone was seen just once. Other DNA sequences in this specimen translate into the identical CDR3. The V gene is TRBV9, the J gene TRBJ2-7; possible D gene TRBD1, 7 bases. The V and J ends lost 2 bases and 0 bases respectively, with 12 bases between them. The CDR3 is 15 residues long. The germline CDR1 and CDR2 sequences are SGDLS and YYNGEE. The CDR3 DNA reads as TGTGCCAGCAGCGTGGGCGGGACAGACTCCTACGAGCAGTACTTC. Translated: CASSVGGTDSYEQYF.

V gene TRBV4-2 combines with J gene TRBJ2-1; a weak D match, TRBD1 (5 bases). Germline values: CDR1 LGHNA, CDR2 YNFKEQ. V was cut by 0 bases and J by 5 bases, with 11 bases left in between. This CDR3 is 15 amino acids long. CDR3 coding DNA: TGTGCCAGCAGCCAAGATTGGGGCAGCCACAATGAGCAGTTCTTC. It specifies CASSQDWGSHNEQFF.

Concerning this clone: The same CDR3 can be traced to other DNA sequences in this sample. The rearrangement links TRBV9 to TRBJ1-1, with a tentative D call TRBD1 (5 bases). V was pared by 0 bases and J by 0 bases, with 9 bases between. CDR1 SGDLS and CDR2 YYNGEE come from the germline V gene. This CDR3 region has 15 residues. CDR3 loop: CASSVGDRLNTEAFF. As DNA, the CDR3 is TGTGCCAGCAGCGTAGGCGACAGATTGAACACTGAAGCTTTCTTT.

The rearrangement joins TRBV6-1 to TRBJ2-1; D is perhaps TRBD2 (5 bases). The germline CDR1 and CDR2 sequences are MNHNS and SASEGT. The CDR3 extends over 16 amino acids. The ends were cut back, 0 bases at V and 0 bases at J, with 9 bases in the middle. CDR3 loop: CASSEARGLSYNEQFF. DNA of the CDR3: TGTGCCAGCAGTGAAGCGCGCGGGCTCTCCTACAATGAGCAGTTCTTC.

This sequence joins TRBV2 and TRBJ2-5; 11 bases map to TRBD1. Germline assignment: CDR1 SNHLY and CDR2 FYNNEI. The CDR3 totals 17 residues. V was clipped by 3 bases and J by 4 bases; unmatched bases: 10. CDR3 loop: CASSDIGQGASGETQYF. CDR3 in DNA: TGTGCCAGCAGTGATATCGGACAGGGGGCTTCTGGAGAGACCCAGTACTTC. The full variable domain, completed using reference TRBV2 and TRBJ2-5, is EPEVTQTPSHQVTQMGQEVILRCVPISNHLYFYWYRQILGQKVEFLVSFYNNEISEKSEIFDDQFSVERPDGSNFTLKIRSTKLEDSAMYFCASSDIGQGASGETQYFGPGTRLLVL.

The V call is TRBV11-2, the J call TRBJ2-2, with 7 bases fitting TRBD1. With V trimmed by 5 bases and J by 4 bases, 7 bases remained unmatched. CDR3 length equals 15 residues. Germline V CDR1 and CDR2: SGHAT, FQNNGV. CDR3 sequence (DNA): TGTGCCAGCAGCCCCACAGGGGCGGTCACCGGGGAGCTGTTTTTT. It yields the protein CASSPTGAVTGELFF.

The genes are TRBV29-1 and TRBJ2-3; a weak D match, TRBD2 (6 bases). V was shortened by 7 bases and J by 4 bases, with 18 bases between the two germline ends. CDR3 length: 14 amino acids. Germline V CDR1 and CDR2: SQVTM, ANQGSEA. The CDR3 spells CSARRSGVADTQYF. DNA for the CDR3: TGCAGCGCCCGACGGTCGGGGGTCGCAGATACGCAGTATTTT.

The rearrangement uses TRBV7-2 and TRBJ1-2; perhaps TRBD1 as D (5 bases). The germline V and J ends were trimmed by 1 base and 8 bases, with 17 bases remaining between them. Germline V gives CDR1 SGHTA, CDR2 FQGNSA. This CDR3 comprises 15 residues. CDR3 in amino acids: CASSLEGTATGGYTF. The DNA of the CDR3 is TGTGCCAGCAGCTTAGAGGGGACTGCGACGGGGGGCTACACCTTC.

The V call is TRBV5-1, the J call TRBJ2-3; TRBD1 matches 8 bases. With 6 bases clipped from V and 2 bases from J, the junction kept 8 bases outside the gene matches. The germline V gene encodes CDR1 SGHRS and CDR2 YFSETQ. The CDR3 length is 15 residues. The CDR3 DNA is TGCGCCAGCACCTACAGGGGGAGCCTCACAGATACGCAGTATTTT. Protein product: CASTYRGSLTDTQYF.

Note on this clone: Distinct nucleotide sequences in the sample also encode this CDR3. V usage is TRBV18 and J usage is TRBJ2-1, with 9 bases aligning to TRBD2. The CDR3 spans 14 residues. V trimming: 3 bases; J trimming: 5 bases; junction bases outside the gene matches: 2. Germline values: CDR1 KGHSH, CDR2 LQKENI. Here the CDR3 reads CASSPVAGDNEQFF. CDR3 in DNA: TGTGCCAGCTCACCGGTAGCGGGGGACAATGAGCAGTTCTTC. The full variable domain, completed using reference TRBV18 and TRBJ2-1, is NAGVMQNPRHLVRRRGQEARLRCSPMKGHSHVYWYRQLPEEGLKFMVYLQKENIIDESGMPKERFSAEFPKEGPSILRIQQVVRGDSAAYFCASSPVAGDNEQFFGPGTRLTVL.

V is TRBV4-1 and J is TRBJ1-2; D might be TRBD1 (5 bases). Trimming cost V 3 bases and J 5 bases, with 19 bases left between them. The V gene's germline CDR1 is MGHRA and CDR2 YSYEKL. CDR3 length: 16 amino acids. CDR3 DNA sequence: TGCGCCAGCAGCCAGGCTATGGGGCAACGGAGTTATGGCTACACCTTC. It is translated as CASSQAMGQRSYGYTF.

There are many counts of this clone. V usage is TRBV18 and J usage is TRBJ2-3; tentatively, D is TRBD1 (7 bases). The CDR3 loop spans 15 amino acids. Germline CDR1 and CDR2: KGHSH and LQKENI. Trimming stripped 6 bases from V and 6 bases from J, with 19 bases between. The CDR3 spells CASSPGGTASDTQYF. The CDR3 region has the DNA TGTGCCAGCTCCCCGGGCGGGACAGCATCGGATACGCAGTATTTT.

This chain links TRBV28 with TRBJ1-2, with a weak D call TRBD1 (5 bases). The V and J ends lost 2 bases and 6 bases respectively, with 13 bases between them. The CDR3 totals 14 residues. CDR1 is MDHEN, CDR2 SYDVKM, per germline. The DNA for the CDR3 is TGTGCCAGCAGTTTAAGCTACAGGACGGATGGCTACACCTTC. Protein product: CASSLSYRTDGYTF.

V and J are TRBV7-9 and TRBJ2-3; 7 nucleotides line up with TRBD2. With 6 bases clipped from V and 4 bases from J, the junction kept 10 bases outside the gene matches. Germline lookup yields CDR1 SEHNR and CDR2 FQNEAQ (reference sequence). CDR3 length equals 15 residues. CDR3 nucleotide sequence: TGTGCCAGCAGACTAATGGGCGGGAGTTCAGATACGCAGTATTTT. This encodes CASRLMGGSSDTQYF.

The chain is built from TRBV21-1 and TRBJ1-5; the D segment call TRBD1 is taken from the table without a DNA check. TRBV21-1 is deemed a pseudogene. CDR3 length: 14 amino acids. CDR3 coding DNA: TGTGCCAGCAGCAACGGACAGAGGCGTCAGCCCCAGCATTTT. It translates to CASSNGQRRQPQHF.

The gene calls are TRBV5-4 and TRBJ1-3; 8 bases line up with TRBD1. The CDR3 loop spans 16 amino acids. The germline gives CDR1 SGHNT, CDR2 YYREEE (reference sequence). V shed 3 bases, J shed 4 bases, and the junction held 9 bases outside the gene matches. The CDR3 DNA sequence: TGTGCCAGCAGCTCAGGACAGGGTTTGTTAGGAAACACCATATATTTT. Translated: CASSSGQGLLGNTIYF. Looking up the rest from reference TRBV5-4 and TRBJ1-3 gives the full variable domain: ETGVTQSPTHLIKTRGQQVTLRCSSQSGHNTVSWYQQALGQGPQFIFQYYREEENGRGNFPPRFSGLQFPNYSSELNVNALELDDSALYLCASSSGQGLLGNTIYFGEGSWLTVV.

This clone was seen a handful of times. The chain couples TRBV4-2 to TRBJ1-1, with TRBD1 matching 8 bases. V was clipped by 1 base and J by 5 bases; unmatched bases: 6. Germline values: CDR1 LGHNA, CDR2 YNFKEQ. CDR3 size: 15 residues. The CDR3 bases are TGTGCCAGCAGCCAAGGTCCAGGGGGCATGACTGAAGCTTTCTTT. It codes for CASSQGPGGMTEAFF.

This clone appeared a few times. The rearrangement uses TRBV7-2 and TRBJ2-3, with 8 nucleotides matching TRBD2. The germline gives CDR1 SGHTA, CDR2 FQGNSA. Trimming took 4 bases from V and 1 from J; bases not matched to a gene: 7. CDR3 length equals 16 residues. In DNA, the CDR3 is TGTGCCAGCAGCTCAGAAGCGGGAGCAGGCACAGATACGCAGTATTTT. It specifies CASSSEAGAGTDTQYF.

This clone was seen more than once but under ten times. The rearrangement uses TRBV29-1 and TRBJ2-7, with D possibly matching TRBD1 (6 bases). Germline loops: CDR1 SQVTM, CDR2 ANQGSEA. Deletions cut 6 bases from V and 3 bases from J, with 18 bases between. This CDR3 region has 14 residues. The DNA for the CDR3 is TGCAGCGTCGCCCGGGACATAGGATACTACGAGCAGTACTTC. Protein: CSVARDIGYYEQYF.

This clone was counted once. The chain has TRBV5-1 and TRBJ2-7; a possible D gene is TRBD1 (6 bases). CDR3 length: 14 residues. Germline V lookup: CDR1 SGHRS, CDR2 YFSETQ. Trimming cost V 0 bases and J 2 bases, with 9 bases left between them. The chain's CDR3 is CASSLVRGTYEQYF. CDR3 coding DNA: TGCGCCAGCAGCTTGGTAAGGGGGACCTACGAGCAGTACTTC.